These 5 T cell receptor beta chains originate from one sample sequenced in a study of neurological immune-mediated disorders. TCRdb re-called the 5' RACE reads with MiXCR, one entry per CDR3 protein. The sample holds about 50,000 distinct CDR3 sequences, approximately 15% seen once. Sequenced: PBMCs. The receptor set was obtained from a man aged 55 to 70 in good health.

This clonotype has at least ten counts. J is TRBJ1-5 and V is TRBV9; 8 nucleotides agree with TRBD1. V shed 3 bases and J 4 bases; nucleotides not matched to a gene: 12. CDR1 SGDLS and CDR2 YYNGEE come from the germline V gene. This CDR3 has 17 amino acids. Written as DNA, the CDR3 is TGTGCCAGCAGCGCCGTAGATGGGACAGGCCCAAATCAGCCCCAGCATTTT. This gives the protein CASSAVDGTGPNQPQHF. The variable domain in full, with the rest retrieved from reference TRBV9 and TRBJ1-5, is DSGVTQTPKHLITATGQRVTLRCSPRSGDLSVYWYQQSLDQGLQFLIQYYNGEERAKGNILERFSAQQFPDLHSELNLSSLELGDSALYFCASSAVDGTGPNQPQHFGDGTRLSIL.

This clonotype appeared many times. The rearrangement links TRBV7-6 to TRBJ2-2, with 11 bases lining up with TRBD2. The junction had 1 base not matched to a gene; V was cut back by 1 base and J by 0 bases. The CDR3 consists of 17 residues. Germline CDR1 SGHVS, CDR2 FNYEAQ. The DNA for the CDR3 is TGTGCCAGCAGCTTAGGGGGACTAGCGGCGAACACCGGGGAGCTGTTTTTT. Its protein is CASSLGGLAANTGELFF.

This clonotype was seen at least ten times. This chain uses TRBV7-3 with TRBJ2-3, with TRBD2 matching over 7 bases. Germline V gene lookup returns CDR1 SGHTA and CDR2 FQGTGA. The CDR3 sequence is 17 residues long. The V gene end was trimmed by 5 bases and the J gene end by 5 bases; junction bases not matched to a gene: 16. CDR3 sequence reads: CASSPHDGGEGQDTQYF. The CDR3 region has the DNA TGTGCCAGCAGCCCTCACGATGGTGGGGAGGGCCAAGATACGCAGTATTTT.

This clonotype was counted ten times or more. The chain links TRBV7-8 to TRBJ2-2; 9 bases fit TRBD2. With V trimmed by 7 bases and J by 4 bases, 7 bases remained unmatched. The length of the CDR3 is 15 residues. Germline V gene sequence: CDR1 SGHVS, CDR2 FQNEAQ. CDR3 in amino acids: CASNNLAGATGELFF. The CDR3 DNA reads TGTGCCAGCAACAACTTAGCGGGAGCCACCGGGGAGCTGTTTTTT.

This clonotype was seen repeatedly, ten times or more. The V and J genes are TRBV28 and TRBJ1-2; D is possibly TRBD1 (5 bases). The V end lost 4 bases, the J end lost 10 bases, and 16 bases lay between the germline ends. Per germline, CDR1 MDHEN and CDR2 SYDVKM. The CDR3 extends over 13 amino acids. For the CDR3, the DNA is TGTGCCAGCAGTTCCGGGCGGGGCGGGCCCTACACCTTC. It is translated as CASSSGRGGPYTF.